The 27 T cell receptor beta chains in this list originate from one sample, sequenced in a study of blood T cell repertoires in COVID-19. Clones were read by immunoSEQ multiplex PCR, and TCRdb kept only the in-frame ones, dropping some. The data hold roughly 150,000 clones, with around nine tenths observed a single time. The sample taken for sequencing was peripheral blood. The source of these receptors is a human donor in a cohort sampled during active COVID-19.

The chain has TRBV7-9 and TRBJ1-6, with D maybe TRBD1 (6 bases). The germline V gene has CDR1 SEHNR and CDR2 FQNEAQ (reference sequence). CDR3 length equals 16 residues. The V end was cut by 1 base, the J end by 10 bases, with 17 bases between. This CDR3 is CASSLGPTGFGSPLHF. CDR3 nucleotide sequence: TGTGCCAGCAGCTTAGGACCGACAGGTTTTGGCTCACCCCTCCACTTT.

In this sample, this clone turned up once. The chain is built from TRBV3-1 (or the pseudogene TRBV3-2) and TRBJ2-1; D call uncertain. This CDR3 has 17 residues. Germline CDR1 is LGHDT and CDR2 is YNNKEL (reference sequence). With 2 bases removed from V and 3 bases from J, the gap between germline ends came to 17 bases. In nucleotides, the CDR3 is TGTGCCAGCAGCCAACCATTTGGTGGGTCGGGCTACAATGAGCAGTTCTTC. As protein: CASSQPFGGSGYNEQFF.

The chain uses TRBV7-9 and TRBJ2-1; 10 bases are shared with TRBD2. The V segment lost 5 bases and the J segment 9 bases; nucleotides outside the gene matches: 13. The CDR3 spans 16 residues. Germline lookup yields CDR1 SEHNR and CDR2 FQNEAQ (reference sequence). CDR3 bases: TGTGCCAGCAGCCCCCCCTACCAGCGGGGGGGCGGTGAGCAGTTCTTC. It translates to CASSPPYQRGGGEQFF.

This chain links TRBV28 with TRBJ2-1; 7 nucleotides match TRBD2. This CDR3 region has 15 residues. The ends lost 5 bases at V and 1 base at J; junction bases unmatched: 5. Germline CDR1 and CDR2: MDHEN and SYDVKM. The CDR3 nucleotides read TGTGCCAGCAGTCGCGGGAGTGGGTCCTACAATGAGCAGTTCTTC. Translating gives CASSRGSGSYNEQFF.

The chain joins TRBV15 to TRBJ2-7; perhaps TRBD2 as D (6 bases). CDR1 is LNHNV and CDR2 is YYDKDF in the germline V gene (reference sequence). V was trimmed by 1 base and J by 2 bases, leaving 12 bases between them. The CDR3 is 15 residues long. DNA for the CDR3: TGTGCCACCAGCAGAGCAAGGCGCGGGGCCTACGAGCAGTACTTC. This encodes CATSRARRGAYEQYF.

The CDR3 DNA sequence: TGTGCCAGCAGTGAACCACCGGGACTAGCGGGGAAATACGAGCAGTACTTC. Amino acids: CASSEPPGLAGKYEQYF. This chain joins TRBV6-1 and TRBJ2-7; 13 nucleotides match TRBD2. The junction had 8 bases not matched to a gene; V was cut back by 2 bases and J by 4 bases. This CDR3 region has 17 residues. Germline CDR1 is MNHNS and CDR2 is SASEGT.

The chain has TRBV29-1 and TRBJ2-5, with no clear D. V was trimmed by 5 bases and J by 2 bases, leaving 3 bases between them. This CDR3 region has 10 residues. Germline V CDR1 and CDR2: SQVTM, ANQGSEA. Here the CDR3 reads CSVQQETQYF. The DNA for the CDR3 is TGCAGCGTTCAACAAGAGACCCAGTACTTC. Combining the CDR3 with reference TRBV29-1 and TRBJ2-5 gives the whole variable domain SAVISQKPSRDICQRGTSLTIQCQVDSQVTMMFWYRQQPGQSLTLIATANQGSEATYESGFVIDKFPISRPNLTFSTLTVSNMSPEDSSIYLCSVQQETQYFGPGTRLLVL.

The chain combines TRBV7-2 with TRBJ2-6; a possible D gene is TRBD2 (5 bases). V was clipped by 9 bases and J by 1 base, with 13 bases between them. CDR1 and CDR2 (germline): SGHTA, FQGNSA. The CDR3 contains 15 residues. CDR3 region: CASHPSGSGANVLTF. In DNA, the CDR3 is TGTGCCAGTCACCCGTCGGGATCTGGGGCCAACGTCCTGACTTTC.

The CDR3 bases are TGCAGCGTTGTCGAGCGGACCGCCCGGGGAATTCAGTACTTC. Its translation: CSVVERTARGIQYF. The rearrangement uses TRBV29-1 and TRBJ2-4; weak D call: TRBD2 (5 bases). CDR1 is SQVTM and CDR2 is ANQGSEA in the germline V gene. The CDR3 is 14 residues long. Trimming shortened V by 4 bases and J by 10 bases, and 20 bases separated the two germline ends.

The genes are TRBV4-2 and TRBJ2-2, with D perhaps TRBD2 (5 bases). Germline V gene data show CDR1 as LGHNA and CDR2 as YNFKEQ. This CDR3 comprises 16 residues. V lost 0 bases to trimming and J lost 1 base, with 9 bases between them. This CDR3 is CASSQESSLNTGELFF. The CDR3 DNA reads TGTGCCAGCAGCCAAGAATCTAGCTTGAACACCGGGGAGCTGTTTTTT.

This chain connects TRBV5-1 to TRBJ2-2, with 8 bases lining up with TRBD2. J lost 6 bases, V lost 2 bases, and 6 bases had no gene match. The length of the CDR3 is 15 residues. Germline V gene lookup returns CDR1 SGHRS and CDR2 YFSETQ. This chain's CDR3 is CASSLRAGGPGELFF. DNA of the CDR3: TGCGCCAGCAGCTTACGGGCGGGAGGCCCCGGGGAGCTGTTTTTT.

The V and J genes are TRBV12-3 or TRBV12-4 and TRBJ2-5, with D maybe TRBD1 (7 bases). V was shortened by 4 bases and J by 8 bases, with 14 bases between the two germline ends. The CDR3 runs to 13 residues. CDR3 bases: TGTGCCAGCAGTTGGAGGGGGCTACGAACCCAGTACTTC. Protein sequence: CASSWRGLRTQYF.

This clone was seen more than once but under ten times. CDR3 in DNA: TGTGCCAGCAGCTCCCCTTTTGGAGCGGAAAACTATGGCTACACCTTC. It yields the protein CASSSPFGAENYGYTF. The chain is built from TRBV5-5 and TRBJ1-2; D call uncertain. Germline-derived CDR1 and CDR2 are SGHKS and YYEKEE (reference sequence). With 3 bases removed from V and 2 bases from J, the gap between germline ends came to 17 bases. This CDR3 region has 16 residues.

CDR3 bases: TGTGCCAGCAGCGGGCTCTCTGGGGCCAACGTCCTGACTTTC. Protein: CASSGLSGANVLTF. The chain recombines TRBV9 with TRBJ2-6; D unresolved. The length of the CDR3 is 14 residues. With 3 bases removed from V and 0 bases from J, the gap between germline ends came to 4 bases. The germline V gene has CDR1 SGDLS and CDR2 YYNGEE.

V is TRBV4-2 and J is TRBJ2-7; 9 bases are shared with TRBD1. Germline V gives CDR1 LGHNA, CDR2 YNFKEQ. The CDR3 consists of 15 residues. V shed 4 bases, J shed 5 bases, and the junction held 9 bases outside the gene matches. In DNA form, the CDR3 reads TGTGCCAGCAGCCTTCTCTGGACAGGGGAGAACGAGCAGTACTTC. This sequence encodes CASSLLWTGENEQYF.

Here the CDR3 DNA reads TGTGCCAGCAGCGTAGGTGAGGGGCGGGGGTACGAGCAGTACTTC. Translating gives CASSVGEGRGYEQYF. V is TRBV9 and J is TRBJ2-7, with TRBD2 matching over 7 bases. The V and J ends lost 0 bases and 4 bases, in that order; junction bases with no gene match: 7. The CDR3 spans 15 residues. Germline assignment: CDR1 SGDLS and CDR2 YYNGEE.

The sample holds one count of this clone. The chain uses TRBV12-3 or TRBV12-4 and TRBJ2-7, with D tentatively TRBD2 (5 bases). There are 13 residues in the CDR3. V dropped 3 bases and J dropped 3 bases, with 9 bases sitting between them. The CDR3: CASSFRGVYEQYF. Written as DNA, the CDR3 is TGTGCCAGCAGTTTCCGGGGAGTCTACGAGCAGTACTTC.

This chain uses TRBV3-1 (or the pseudogene TRBV3-2) with TRBJ2-3; a weak D match, TRBD2 (7 bases). The CDR3 has 12 residues. The germline V gene has CDR1 LGHDT and CDR2 YNNKEL (reference sequence). Deletions cut 4 bases from V and 8 bases from J, with 10 bases between. The CDR3 here is CASSPRGATQYF. The CDR3 region has the DNA TGTGCCAGCAGCCCCCGGGGGGCTACGCAGTATTTT.

The chain recombines TRBV11-3 with TRBJ2-1, with 12 bases matching TRBD2. V shed 5 bases and J 2 bases; nucleotides not matched to a gene: 7. The germline CDR1 and CDR2 sequences are SGHNT and YENEEA. The CDR3 covers 17 residues. For the CDR3, the DNA is TGTGCCAGCAGCCAGGCGACTAGCGGGGGTCCCTACAATGAGCAGTTCTTC. It translates to CASSQATSGGPYNEQFF.

The chain recombines TRBV30 with TRBJ1-1, with a tentative D call TRBD1 (6 bases). Germline V gene lookup returns CDR1 GTSNPN and CDR2 SVGIG (reference sequence). This CDR3 spans 13 amino acids. The V end lost 7 bases, the J end lost 2 bases, and 14 bases lay between the germline ends. CDR3 sequence: CASVGAGNTEAFF. CDR3 nucleotide sequence: TGTGCCTCCGTGGGGGCGGGCAACACTGAAGCTTTCTTT. Full variable domain (rest looked up from reference TRBV30 and TRBJ1-1): SQTIHQWPATLVQPVGSPLSLECTVEGTSNPNLYWYRQAAGRGLQLLFYSVGIGQISSEVPQNLSASRPQDRQFILSSKKLLLSDSGFYLCASVGAGNTEAFFGQGTRLTVV.

The chain links TRBV6-5 to TRBJ2-3; D is possibly TRBD2 (7 bases). Germline V gives CDR1 MNHEY, CDR2 SVGAGI. This CDR3 contains 15 residues. V was clipped by 3 bases and J by 5 bases, with 15 bases between them. CDR3 amino acids: CASSYVGGARDTQYF. CDR3 coding DNA: TGTGCCAGCAGTTATGTGGGGGGGGCGAGAGATACGCAGTATTTT.

The genes are TRBV3-1 (or the pseudogene TRBV3-2) and TRBJ2-1; tentatively, D is TRBD1 (6 bases). The CDR3 length is 12 residues. Germline CDR1 reads LGHDT; CDR2 reads YNNKEL (reference sequence). Trimming shortened V by 4 bases and J by 10 bases, and 11 bases separated the two germline ends. The CDR3 sequence: CASSPADREQFF. The CDR3 DNA reads TGTGCCAGCAGCCCCGCCGACAGGGAGCAGTTCTTC.

The genes are TRBV5-6 and TRBJ1-2, with D tentatively TRBD1 (5 bases). The CDR3 covers 14 residues. V was clipped by 3 bases and J by 0 bases, with 9 bases between them. Germline values: CDR1 SGHDT, CDR2 YYEEEE. CDR3 bases: TGTGCCAGCAGCTGGGGCCAATCTAACTATGGCTACACCTTC. Amino acids: CASSWGQSNYGYTF.

The chain uses TRBV7-3 and TRBJ2-3, with D maybe TRBD2 (6 bases). The CDR3 length is 13 residues. The germline V gene has CDR1 SGHTA and CDR2 FQGTGA. V dropped 3 bases and J dropped 3 bases, with 7 bases sitting between them. The CDR3 region is CASSFSGTDTQYF. CDR3 sequence (DNA): TGTGCCAGCAGCTTTAGCGGTACAGATACGCAGTATTTT.

The chain carries TRBV3-1 (or the pseudogene TRBV3-2) and TRBJ1-1, with TRBD1 matching 7 bases. Germline V lookup: CDR1 LGHDT, CDR2 YNNKEL (reference sequence). V gave up 4 bases and J gave up 5 bases; unmatched junction bases: 13. This CDR3 is 16 amino acids long. The chain's CDR3 is CASSPWTGQGGTEAFF. Written as DNA, the CDR3 is TGTGCCAGCAGCCCTTGGACAGGACAAGGGGGTACTGAAGCTTTCTTT.

The chain joins TRBV19 to TRBJ1-2; the D is unclear. CDR1 is LNHDA and CDR2 is SQIVND in the germline V gene (reference sequence). The CDR3 runs to 13 residues. Trimming left V 0 bases short and J 4 bases short, with 6 bases between. The DNA for the CDR3 is TGTGCCAGTAGTATAGACGAGAGCTATGGCTACACCTTC. Protein: CASSIDESYGYTF.

The V and J genes are TRBV2 and TRBJ2-1; TRBD1 aligns across 10 bases. With 5 bases clipped from V and 8 bases from J, the junction kept 9 bases outside the gene matches. The CDR3 is 15 residues long. Germline values: CDR1 SNHLY, CDR2 FYNNEI. CDR3 loop: CASSPRTGGGYEQFF. The CDR3 nucleotides read TGTGCCAGCAGTCCCCGGACAGGGGGAGGCTATGAGCAGTTCTTC.